This entry lists 9 T cell receptor beta chains sequenced from one sample in a study of blood T cell repertoires in COVID-19. The method was immunoSEQ multiplex PCR; TCRdb's version includes in-frame clones alone and lacks a portion of them. The sample has around 480,000 clones; approximately 89% are singletons. The sequenced material came from peripheral blood. Source of these receptors: a woman aged 50 to 65 with COVID-19, enrolled during active disease.

This chain links TRBV9 with TRBJ1-2; 7 bases map to TRBD1. The length of the CDR3 is 17 residues. CDR1 and CDR2 (germline): SGDLS, YYNGEE. Unmatched junction bases numbered 16, after V lost 4 bases and J lost 4 bases. The CDR3 here is CASSSTILTGVTYGYTF. CDR3 nucleotides: TGTGCCAGCAGCTCTACCATTTTAACAGGGGTTACCTATGGCTACACCTTC.

DNA for the CDR3: TGTGCCAGCTCGTCTGTTGTCGCGGGGAACACTGAAGCTTTCTTT. Translated, it gives CASSSVVAGNTEAFF. The chain is built from TRBV18 and TRBJ1-1, with no clear D. This CDR3 has 15 amino acids. Germline CDR1 KGHSH, CDR2 LQKENI. V lost 6 bases, J lost 1 base, and 15 bases lay in between.

CDR3 in amino acids: CASSLYVSSYNSPLHF. The CDR3 region has the DNA TGTGCCAGCAGCTTGTACGTGAGCTCCTATAATTCACCCCTCCACTTT. This chain connects TRBV5-6 to TRBJ1-6; the D is unclear. The germline V and J ends were trimmed by 1 base and 0 bases, with 8 bases remaining between them. CDR1 and CDR2 (germline): SGHDT, YYEEEE. The CDR3 is made up of 16 amino acids.

The chain carries TRBV4-1 and TRBJ2-1, with TRBD1 identical over 7 bases. V shed 5 bases and J 7 bases; nucleotides not matched to a gene: 11. The CDR3 is 15 amino acids. The germline V gene encodes CDR1 MGHRA and CDR2 YSYEKL. The CDR3 DNA sequence: TGCGCCAGCAGCGGCCGAGAGGGCAGGGGGAATGAGCAGTTCTTC. As protein: CASSGREGRGNEQFF.

About this clone: Other nucleotide sequences in the sample specify the same CDR3. The V gene is TRBV20-1, the J gene TRBJ2-6; D uncertain. Trimming shortened V by 3 bases and J by 1 base, and 7 bases separated the two germline ends. CDR1 is DFQATT and CDR2 is SNEGSKA in the germline V gene (reference sequence). The CDR3 loop spans 14 amino acids. The CDR3 DNA sequence: TGCAGTGCTAGTGTCTCTTCTGGGGCCAACGTCCTGACTTTC. The encoded protein is CSASVSSGANVLTF.

This clone was picked up a small number of times. The V gene is TRBV2, the J gene TRBJ1-5; 8 positions match TRBD1. Germline CDR1 reads SNHLY; CDR2 reads FYNNEI. This CDR3 is 16 amino acids long. V was clipped by 3 bases and J by 6 bases; unmatched bases: 10. CDR3 in amino acids: CASSDLTGGPIQPQHF. The CDR3 coding sequence is TGTGCCAGCAGTGACCTTACAGGGGGACCAATTCAGCCCCAGCATTTT.

The V call is TRBV5-6, the J call TRBJ1-2, with a possible D match to TRBD1 (5 bases). This CDR3 has 13 residues. V lost 4 bases and J lost 8, with 15 bases in between. Germline lookup yields CDR1 SGHDT and CDR2 YYEEEE. The CDR3 region is CASSHGTPEGYTF. The DNA of the CDR3 is TGTGCCAGCAGCCACGGGACTCCCGAAGGCTACACCTTC.

This clone turned up a few times. The genes are TRBV9 and TRBJ2-3; D gene uncertain. Germline assignment: CDR1 SGDLS and CDR2 YYNGEE. V was shortened by 1 base and J by 3 bases, with 6 bases between the two germline ends. The CDR3 has 13 amino acids. CDR3 bases: TGTGCCAGCAGCGTACAACTTACAGATACGCAGTATTTT. Amino acid sequence: CASSVQLTDTQYF.

This clone was counted between two and nine times. The chain has TRBV19 and TRBJ1-1, with TRBD1 as a possible D gene (5 bases). The CDR3 sequence is 13 residues long. The germline gives CDR1 LNHDA, CDR2 SQIVND (reference sequence). Trimming pared 5 bases from V and 4 bases from J, leaving 11 bases between. DNA for the CDR3: TGTGCCAGTAGTCGGCGGGACCCCACTGAAGCTTTCTTT. This translates into CASSRRDPTEAFF.